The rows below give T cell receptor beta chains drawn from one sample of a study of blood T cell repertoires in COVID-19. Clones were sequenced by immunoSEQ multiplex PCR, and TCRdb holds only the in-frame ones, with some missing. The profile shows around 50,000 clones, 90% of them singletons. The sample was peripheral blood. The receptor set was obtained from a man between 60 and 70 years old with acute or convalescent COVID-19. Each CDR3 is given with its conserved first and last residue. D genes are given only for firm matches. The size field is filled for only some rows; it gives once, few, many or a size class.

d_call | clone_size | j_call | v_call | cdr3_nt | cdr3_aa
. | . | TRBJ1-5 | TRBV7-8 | TGTGCCAGCAGCTTAACTCAGGTTTTCAATCAGCCCCAGCATTTT | CASSLTQVFNQPQHF
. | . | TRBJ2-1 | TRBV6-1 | TGTGCCAGCAGTGAAGTTAGGGCAGGGTTATCAAATGAGCAGTTCTTC | CASSEVRAGLSNEQFF
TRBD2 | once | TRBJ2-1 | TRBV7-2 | TGTGCCAGCATCTCTAGGGAGGGTTACAATGAGCAGTTCTTC | CASISREGYNEQFF
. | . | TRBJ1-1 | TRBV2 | TGTGCCAGCAGTCCTAGACTGACCACTGAAGCTTTCTTT | CASSPRLTTEAFF
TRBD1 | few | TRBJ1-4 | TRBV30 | TGTGCCTGGAGCGACGGGACAGGTTACGAAAAACTGTTTTTT | CAWSDGTGYEKLFF
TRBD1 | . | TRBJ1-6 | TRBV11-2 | TGTGCCAGCAGCTTAAGACAGGGTCATAATTCACCCCTCTACTTT | CASSLRQGHNSPLYF
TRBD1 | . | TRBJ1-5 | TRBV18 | TGTGCCAGCTCGATTCAGGGGGGAGACAATCAGCCCCAGCATTTT | CASSIQGGDNQPQHF
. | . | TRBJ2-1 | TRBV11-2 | TGTGCCAGCAGCTTAGCAGGGCTTAGCTCCTACAATGAGCAGTTCTTC | CASSLAGLSSYNEQFF
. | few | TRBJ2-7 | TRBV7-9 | TGTGCCAGCAGCCCTATGAGTCCCTACGAGCAGTACTTC | CASSPMSPYEQYF
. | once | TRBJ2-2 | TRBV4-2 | TGTGCCAGCAGCCAAGAGGGCCAGGGGACCGGGGAGCTGTTTTTT | CASSQEGQGTGELFF
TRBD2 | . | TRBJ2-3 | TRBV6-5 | TGTGCCAGCAGTCCTGGGACTAGCGGAACAGATACGCAGTATTTT | CASSPGTSGTDTQYF
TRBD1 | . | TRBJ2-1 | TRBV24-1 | TGTGCCACCAGCGAAAGGGGGCAGGGGGCTTACAATGAGCAGTTCTTC | CATSERGQGAYNEQFF
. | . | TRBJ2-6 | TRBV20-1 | TGCAGTGCTAGTCGAGGAGGTTGGGCCTCTGGGGCCAACGTCCTGACTTTC | CSASRGGWASGANVLTF
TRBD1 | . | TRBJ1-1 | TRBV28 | TGTGCCAGCAGACATACAGGGGACACTGAAGCTTTCTTT | CASRHTGDTEAFF
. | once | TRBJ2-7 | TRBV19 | TGTGCCAGTAGTATAAGGGGCCGGAACTACGAGCAGTACTTC | CASSIRGRNYEQYF
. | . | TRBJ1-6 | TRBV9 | TGTGCCAGCAGCGAAACCGGGACTGAAAATTCACCCCTCCACTTT | CASSETGTENSPLHF
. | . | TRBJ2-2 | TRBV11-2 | TGTGCCAGTTGGGGCCAGGGGAACACCGGGGAGCTGTTTTTT | CASWGQGNTGELFF
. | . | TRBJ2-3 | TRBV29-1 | TGCAGCGTTGTAGGGGGACCAGATACGCAGTATTTT | CSVVGGPDTQYF
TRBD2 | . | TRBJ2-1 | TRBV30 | TGTGCCTGGAACCTCGGGACTAGCGACAATGAGCAGTTCTTC | CAWNLGTSDNEQFF
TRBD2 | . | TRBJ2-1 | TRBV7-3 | TGTGCCAGCAGTCGGCTAGCGGGACGAAACAATGAGCAGTTCTTC | CASSRLAGRNNEQFF
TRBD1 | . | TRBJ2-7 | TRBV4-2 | TGTGCCAGCAGCCAAGGAGGGACAGGGCGCTACGAGCAGTACTTC | CASSQGGTGRYEQYF
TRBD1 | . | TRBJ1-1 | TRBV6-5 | TGTGCCAGCCGGGACAGGTCGCGAGAGGGGGGGGCTTTCTTT | CASRDRSREGGAFF
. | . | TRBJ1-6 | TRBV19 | TGTGCCAGTAGTGTGGGGACTTATAATTCACCCCTCCACTTT | CASSVGTYNSPLHF
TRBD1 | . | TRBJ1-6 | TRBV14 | TGTGCCAGCAGCCAAGATTGGAGGGGGCAGAGGGATTCACCCCTCCACTTT | CASSQDWRGQRDSPLHF
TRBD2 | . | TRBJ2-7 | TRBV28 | TGTGCCAGCAGTTTTTTGGACGGGGGGAAAGGCGAGCAGTACTTC | CASSFLDGGKGEQYF
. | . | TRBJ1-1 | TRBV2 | TGTGCCAGCAGCCCCCCACCCCAGGGCGACACTGAAGCTTTCTTT | CASSPPPQGDTEAFF
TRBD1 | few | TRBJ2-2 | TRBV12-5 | TGTGCTAGTGGCCGGACAGGGGGCTACACCGGGGAGCTGTTTTTT | CASGRTGGYTGELFF
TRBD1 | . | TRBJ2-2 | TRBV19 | TGTGCCAGCACCGGGACAGCTAACACCGGGGAGCTGTTTTTT | CASTGTANTGELFF
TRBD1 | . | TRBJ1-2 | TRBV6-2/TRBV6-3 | TGTGCCAGCAGTTACTCCCCGACAGGGAACTATGGCTACACCTTC | CASSYSPTGNYGYTF
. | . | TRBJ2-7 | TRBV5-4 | TGTGCCAGCAGCCTAACGGGGCGGGGATACGAGCAGTACTTC | CASSLTGRGYEQYF
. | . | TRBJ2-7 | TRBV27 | TGTGCCAGCAGTCCGGAGGGACTGCCTTACGAGCAGTACTTC | CASSPEGLPYEQYF
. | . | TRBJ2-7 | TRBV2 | TGTGCCAGCAGCCCGATAGCCTACGAGCAGTACTTC | CASSPIAYEQYF
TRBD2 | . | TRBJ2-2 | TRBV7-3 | TGTGCCAGCACCCGGGGGGATTCCTTCGGGGAGCTGTTTTTT | CASTRGDSFGELFF
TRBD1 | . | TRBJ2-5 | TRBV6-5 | TGTGCCAGCAGTTTTCAGGGGGTCGAGGAGACCCAGTACTTC | CASSFQGVEETQYF
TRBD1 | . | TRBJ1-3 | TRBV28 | TGTGCCAGCAGTGTACAGGGGAGAGGGAGATCTGGAAACACCATATATTTT | CASSVQGRGRSGNTIYF
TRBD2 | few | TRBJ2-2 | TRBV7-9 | TGTGCCAGCAGCGCTAGCGGGTTAAACACCGGGGAGCTGTTTTTT | CASSASGLNTGELFF
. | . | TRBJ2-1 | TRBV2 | TGTGCCAGCAGTGAAAGATTCCGGGGTTCCGGTGAGCAGTTCTTC | CASSERFRGSGEQFF
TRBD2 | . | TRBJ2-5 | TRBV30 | TGTGCCTGGAGTACGGGGGGGGGCCGGGAGACCCAGTACTTC | CAWSTGGGRETQYF
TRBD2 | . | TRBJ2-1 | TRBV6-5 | TGTGCCAGCAGGCCGGGACTAGTTTCCTACAATGAGCAGTTCTTC | CASRPGLVSYNEQFF
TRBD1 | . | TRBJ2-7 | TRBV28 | TGTGCCAGCAGTCATCGACAGGGCCAAATCTACGAGCAGTACTTC | CASSHRQGQIYEQYF
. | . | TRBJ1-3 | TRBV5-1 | TGCGCCAGCAGCTTGGTGGCTGGGAGCTCTGGAAACACCATATATTTT | CASSLVAGSSGNTIYF
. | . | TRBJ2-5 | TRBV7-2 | TGTGCCAGCAGCCCTGGGAGCCAAGAGACCCAGTACTTC | CASSPGSQETQYF
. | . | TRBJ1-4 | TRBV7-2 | TGTGCCAGCAGCTTAGAAAACAGGCTTAATGAAAAACTGTTTTTT | CASSLENRLNEKLFF
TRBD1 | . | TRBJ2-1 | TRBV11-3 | TGTGCCAGCAGCAACCACAGGGGGCAGGCAGGTGAGCAGTTCTTC | CASSNHRGQAGEQFF
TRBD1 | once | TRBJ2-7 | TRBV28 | TGTGCCAGCAGCACGACAGGGCAGATCTCCTACGAGCAGTACTTC | CASSTTGQISYEQYF
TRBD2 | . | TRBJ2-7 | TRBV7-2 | TGTGCCAGCAGCCCGACTAGCGGACCCTACGAGCAGTACTTC | CASSPTSGPYEQYF
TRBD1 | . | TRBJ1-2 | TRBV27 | TGTGCCAGCAGTTTATACGAGGACAGGGCCTATGGCTACACCTTC | CASSLYEDRAYGYTF
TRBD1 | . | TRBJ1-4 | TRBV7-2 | TGTGCCAGCAGCTTAGACAGGGGGATGTTTGAAAAACTGTTTTTT | CASSLDRGMFEKLFF
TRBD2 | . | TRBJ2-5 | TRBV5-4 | TGTGCCAGCAGCCCCACGGGGAGGGAAGAGACCCAGTACTTC | CASSPTGREETQYF
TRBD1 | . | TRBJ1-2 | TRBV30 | TGTGCCTGGGGTAGACAGGGCTCAGGGGATGGCTACACCTTC | CAWGRQGSGDGYTF
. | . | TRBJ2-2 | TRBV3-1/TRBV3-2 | TGTGCCAGCAGTCCCTCCCGCACCGGGGAGCTGTTTTTT | CASSPSRTGELFF